The 24 T cell receptor beta chains given below trace back to one sample, sequenced in a study of T cell changes during pregnancy in multiple sclerosis. Only in-frame clones appear in the TCRdb table, and some are missing; sequencing was by immunoSEQ multiplex PCR. This table has 90,000 to 120,000 clones, about 90% appearing once. This material consisted of peripheral blood, taken in the third trimester of pregnancy. The receptors here all came from a female donor in good health, enrolled as a control in a pregnancy study.

In DNA, the CDR3 is TGCGCCAGCAGCCAAGGGGCAGGGCACGAAAAACTGTTTTTT. This translates into CASSQGAGHEKLFF. The V and J genes are TRBV4-3 and TRBJ1-4; D may be TRBD1 (5 bases). The CDR3 extends over 14 amino acids. Germline V CDR1 and CDR2: LGHNA, YSLEER. Trimming removed 1 base at V and 8 bases at J, with 11 bases between.

The sample holds a few counts of this clone. The genes are TRBV9 and TRBJ1-1, with D perhaps matching TRBD1 (6 bases). The ends were cut back, 4 bases at V and 7 bases at J, with 11 bases in the middle. The CDR3 consists of 12 residues. Germline V gene data show CDR1 as SGDLS and CDR2 as YYNGEE. In DNA, the CDR3 is TGTGCCAGCAGCCGGGACAACTATGAAGCTTTCTTT. Its protein is CASSRDNYEAFF.

The V and J genes are TRBV12-5 and TRBJ2-3, with D perhaps matching TRBD2 (5 bases). Trimming took 10 bases from V and 5 from J, leaving 16 bases between them. The CDR3 totals 13 residues. Per the germline V gene, CDR1 is LGHNT and CDR2 is FRNRAP. CDR3: CATSRGDGDTQYF. CDR3 sequence (DNA): TGTGCTACCTCTCGGGGTGATGGAGATACGCAGTATTTT.

The chain uses TRBV7-8 and TRBJ1-3, with a tentative D call TRBD1 (6 bases). The CDR3 contains 15 residues. Germline CDR1 and CDR2: SGHVS and FQNEAQ. The V gene lost 5 bases and the J gene lost 12 bases, with 23 bases spanning the gap. For the CDR3, the DNA is TGTGCCAGCAGCCACCCGGGACAAATGGAAACAGGCATATATTTT. Its translation is CASSHPGQMETGIYF. The full variable domain, its missing parts supplied by reference TRBV7-8 and TRBJ1-3, is GAGVSQSPRYKVAKRGQDVALRCDPISGHVSLFWYQQALGQGPEFLTYFQNEAQLDKSGLPSDRFFAERPEGSVSTLKIQRTQQEDSAVYLCASSHPGQMETGIYFGEGSWLTVV.

Concerning this clone itself: Different DNA sequences within this sample yield the same CDR3. The chain has TRBV9 and TRBJ2-2, with TRBD2 identical over 11 bases. CDR1 is SGDLS, CDR2 YYNGEE, per germline. The CDR3 has 16 amino acids. Unmatched junction bases numbered 3, after V lost 0 bases and J lost 5 bases. In DNA, the CDR3 is TGTGCCAGCAGCGTAGGGCTAGCGGGGGGTACCGGGGAGCTGTTTTTT. This encodes CASSVGLAGGTGELFF.

The chain has TRBV7-3 and TRBJ2-5, with TRBD2 as a possible D gene (5 bases). The CDR3 has 12 amino acids. Per the germline V gene, CDR1 is SGHTA and CDR2 is FQGTGA. V was shortened by 5 bases and J by 7 bases, with 11 bases between the two germline ends. The CDR3 reads CASSRPGGTQYF. DNA of the CDR3: TGTGCCAGCAGCCGGCCCGGAGGGACCCAGTACTTC.

The chain links TRBV6-6 to TRBJ1-4; D possibly corresponds to TRBD1 (6 bases). The CDR3 consists of 13 residues. V gave up 7 bases and J gave up 3 bases, with 9 bases separating them. Germline-derived CDR1 and CDR2 are MNHNY and SVGAGI (reference sequence). The CDR3 nucleotides read TGTGCCAGCAATAACAGGGCTAATGAAAAACTGTTTTTT. It yields the protein CASNNRANEKLFF.

CDR3 protein: CASSRRETQYF. CDR3 nucleotide sequence: TGTGCCAGCAGTCGTAGAGAGACCCAGTACTTC. J is TRBJ2-5 and V is TRBV11-3; D unresolved. The CDR3 covers 11 residues. Trimming took 6 bases from V and 4 from J, leaving 6 bases between them. Germline CDR1 reads SGHNT; CDR2 reads YENEEA.

The chain employs TRBV4-3 and TRBJ2-4; a possible D gene is TRBD2 (5 bases). CDR1 and CDR2 (germline): LGHNA, YSLEER. V was cut by 0 bases and J by 3 bases, with 15 bases left in between. The CDR3 loop spans 17 amino acids. This CDR3 is CASSQDLARGLKNIQYF. CDR3 bases: TGCGCCAGCAGCCAAGATTTGGCTCGGGGTCTCAAAAACATTCAGTACTTC.

Turning to this clone: Sequence at one end of the junction differs from germline and may be a read error. The gene calls are TRBV7-7 and TRBJ2-5; TRBD2 matches at 7 bases. This CDR3 comprises 16 residues. CDR1 and CDR2 from the germline V gene are SSHAT and FNYEAQ (reference sequence). Here the CDR3 reads CASSVLGAGVEETQYF. CDR3 DNA: TGTGCTAGCAGCGTACTCGGGGCGGGGGTTGAAGAGACCCAGTACTTC.

V gene TRBV5-6 combines with J gene TRBJ1-5; weak D call: TRBD1 (6 bases). The V gene's germline CDR1 is SGHDT and CDR2 YYEEEE. This CDR3 spans 16 amino acids. Trimming removed 4 bases from V and 5 bases from J, with 19 bases in between. The CDR3 loop reads CASSTLWGQGDQPQHF. The CDR3 nucleotides read TGTGCCAGCAGCACATTATGGGGGCAGGGTGATCAGCCCCAGCATTTT.

In this sample, this clone turned up once. The chain has TRBV27 and TRBJ1-2; possibly TRBD1 for D (6 bases). V lost 6 bases to trimming and J lost 2 bases, with 10 bases between them. Germline-derived CDR1 and CDR2 are MNHEY and SMNVEV (reference sequence). The CDR3 is 13 residues long. The DNA for the CDR3 is TGTGCCAGCAGACAGGGACCGAACTATGGCTACACCTTC. Its translation is CASRQGPNYGYTF.

The V gene is TRBV2, the J gene TRBJ1-4, with D unresolved. The CDR3 consists of 13 residues. Germline V gene lookup returns CDR1 SNHLY and CDR2 FYNNEI. The ends were cut back, 7 bases at V and 6 bases at J, with 12 bases in the middle. The CDR3 spells CASNRDTDEKLFF. The CDR3 DNA is TGTGCCAGCAACCGGGATACCGATGAAAAACTGTTTTTT.

In this sample, this clone turned up a few times. The chain combines TRBV18 with TRBJ1-1; 7 nucleotides align to TRBD1. The CDR3 length is 13 residues. Losses at the gene ends were 3 bases for V and 7 bases for J; bases not matched to a gene: 5. The V gene's germline CDR1 is KGHSH and CDR2 LQKENI. CDR3 coding DNA: TGTGCCAGCTCACCCTCAGACAGGGTTGAAGCTTTCTTT. Its translation is CASSPSDRVEAFF.

The V call is TRBV4-1, the J call TRBJ1-1; D is uncertain. The CDR3 sequence is 15 residues long. The V end was cut by 0 bases, the J end by 1 base, with 9 bases between. Germline V gene data show CDR1 as MGHRA and CDR2 as YSYEKL. Written as DNA, the CDR3 is TGCGCCAGCAGCCAAGATGCGGGCCGGAACACTGAAGCTTTCTTT. This translates into CASSQDAGRNTEAFF.

The CDR3 coding sequence is TGTGCCAGCAGCTTAGTACGAGTGGCGGGGCATACGCAGTATTTT. Translating it yields CASSLVRVAGHTQYF. This chain links TRBV7-8 with TRBJ2-3; possibly TRBD2 for D (6 bases). Trimming took 1 base from V and 7 from J, leaving 15 bases between them. CDR1 and CDR2 from the germline V gene are SGHVS and FQNEAQ. There are 15 residues in the CDR3. The variable domain in full, with the rest retrieved from reference TRBV7-8 and TRBJ2-3, is GAGVSQSPRYKVAKRGQDVALRCDPISGHVSLFWYQQALGQGPEFLTYFQNEAQLDKSGLPSDRFFAERPEGSVSTLKIQRTQQEDSAVYLCASSLVRVAGHTQYFGPGTRLTVL.

This chain joins TRBV9 and TRBJ2-3; tentative D call: TRBD2 (5 bases). The germline CDR1 and CDR2 sequences are SGDLS and YYNGEE. The CDR3 has 16 residues. Trimming removed 4 bases at V and 1 base at J, with 16 bases between. In DNA form, the CDR3 reads TGTGCCAGCAGCCCCGGTCGGGGTTGGGGCACAGATACGCAGTATTTT. Amino acid sequence: CASSPGRGWGTDTQYF.

The chain is built from TRBV19 and TRBJ1-1; tentatively, D is TRBD1 (6 bases). The germline gives CDR1 LNHDA, CDR2 SQIVND (reference sequence). V was shortened by 3 bases and J by 6 bases, with 14 bases between the two germline ends. The CDR3 is 14 residues long. CDR3 sequence (DNA): TGTGCCAGTAGTATGAGGGACATACGACCTGAAGCTTTCTTT. Its protein is CASSMRDIRPEAFF.

For the CDR3, the DNA is TGTGCCAGCAGCACGGGACTAGCGGGGGGAAAGACCCAGTACTTC. Translated, it gives CASSTGLAGGKTQYF. The gene calls are TRBV5-4 and TRBJ2-5; TRBD2 agrees at 15 bases. There are 15 residues in the CDR3. Losses at the gene ends were 4 bases for V and 6 bases for J; bases not matched to a gene: 4. CDR1 is SGHNT, CDR2 YYREEE, per germline (reference sequence).

V and J are TRBV11-1 and TRBJ2-3; D is uncertain. Germline V gene sequence: CDR1 SGHAT, CDR2 FQDESV (reference sequence). Trimming stripped 1 base from V and 0 bases from J, with 11 bases between. The CDR3 is 16 amino acids. The CDR3 region is CASSLDLMTSTDTQYF. The CDR3 region has the DNA TGTGCCAGCAGCTTAGATCTAATGACTAGCACAGATACGCAGTATTTT.

The rearrangement joins TRBV30 to TRBJ2-2; TRBD1 might be the D (6 bases). This CDR3 has 13 residues. The V end was cut by 3 bases, the J end by 6 bases, with 11 bases between. Germline loops: CDR1 GTSNPN, CDR2 SVGIG (reference sequence). CDR3 in DNA: TGTGCCTGGAGGGACAGCGGCGCCGGGGAGCTGTTTTTT. Translating it yields CAWRDSGAGELFF.

This clone was seen once. The chain employs TRBV30 and TRBJ1-1; D remains ambiguous. CDR1 and CDR2 (germline): GTSNPN, SVGIG (reference sequence). Trimming took 3 bases from V and 4 from J, leaving 12 bases between them. CDR3 length equals 13 residues. The CDR3 here is CAWRVDEGTEAFF. The CDR3 DNA follows: TGTGCCTGGAGGGTCGACGAGGGCACTGAAGCTTTCTTT.

There are a few counts of this clone. The chain couples TRBV13 to TRBJ1-2, with 7 bases matching TRBD1. Germline V CDR1 and CDR2: PRHDT, FYEKMQ (reference sequence). This CDR3 contains 14 residues. The V and J ends lost 3 bases and 7 bases, in that order; junction bases with no gene match: 8. The CDR3 region is CASSLAQGIGGYTF. In nucleotides, the CDR3 is TGTGCCAGCAGCTTGGCACAGGGGATCGGTGGCTACACCTTC.

V gene TRBV4-2 combines with J gene TRBJ2-1, with unresolved D. This CDR3 has 13 amino acids. CDR1 LGHNA and CDR2 YNFKEQ come from the germline V gene. Trimming removed 5 bases from V and 0 bases from J, with 5 bases in between. The CDR3 DNA is TGTGCCAGCAGCTATAGCTCCTACAATGAGCAGTTCTTC. Translating it yields CASSYSSYNEQFF.